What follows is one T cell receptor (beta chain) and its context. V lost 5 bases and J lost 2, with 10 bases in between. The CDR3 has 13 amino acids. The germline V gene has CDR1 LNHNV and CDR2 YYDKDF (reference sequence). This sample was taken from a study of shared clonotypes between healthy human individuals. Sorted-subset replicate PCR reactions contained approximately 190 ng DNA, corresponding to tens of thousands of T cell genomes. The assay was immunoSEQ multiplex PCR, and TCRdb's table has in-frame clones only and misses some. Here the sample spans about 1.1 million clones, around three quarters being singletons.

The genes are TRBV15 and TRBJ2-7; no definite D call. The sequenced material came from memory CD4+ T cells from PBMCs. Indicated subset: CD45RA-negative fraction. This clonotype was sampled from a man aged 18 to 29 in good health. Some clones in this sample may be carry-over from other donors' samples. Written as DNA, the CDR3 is TGTGCCACCAGCTCTGGTAGAGCCTACGAGCAGTACTTC. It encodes CATSSGRAYEQYF.